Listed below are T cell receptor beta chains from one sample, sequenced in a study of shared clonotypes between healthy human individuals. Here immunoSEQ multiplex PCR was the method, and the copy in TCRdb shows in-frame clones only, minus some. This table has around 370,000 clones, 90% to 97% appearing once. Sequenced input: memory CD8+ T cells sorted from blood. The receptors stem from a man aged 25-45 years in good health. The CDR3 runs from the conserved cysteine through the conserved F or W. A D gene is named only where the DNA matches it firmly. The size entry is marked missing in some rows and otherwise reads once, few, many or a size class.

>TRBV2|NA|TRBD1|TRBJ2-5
CASSRDRGETQYF
TGTGCCAGCAGCCGGGACAGGGGAGAGACCCAGTACTTC
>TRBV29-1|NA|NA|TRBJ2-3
CSVAGGTDTQYF
TGCAGCGTTGCGGGAGGCACAGATACGCAGTATTTT
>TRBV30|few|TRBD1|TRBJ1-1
CAWSVLLLQGPNTEAFF
TGTGCCTGGAGTGTACTCCTCCTACAGGGGCCGAACACTGAAGCTTTCTTT
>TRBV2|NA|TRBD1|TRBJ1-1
CASGDPQGGIEAFF
TGTGCCAGCGGGGACCCACAGGGGGGAATTGAAGCTTTCTTT
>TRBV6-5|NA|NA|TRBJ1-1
CASSFLRLNTEAFF
TGTGCCAGCAGTTTCCTAAGGTTGAACACTGAAGCTTTCTTT
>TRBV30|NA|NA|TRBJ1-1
CAWSGVRTEAFF
TGTGCCTGGAGTGGGGTCCGGACTGAAGCTTTCTTT
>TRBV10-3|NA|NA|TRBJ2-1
CAISEDFFNNEQFF
TGTGCCATCAGTGAGGATTTTTTCAACAATGAGCAGTTCTTC
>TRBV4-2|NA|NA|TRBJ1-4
CASSQDLGAGGEKLFF
TGTGCCAGCAGCCAAGATTTGGGGGCGGGAGGTGAAAAACTGTTTTTT
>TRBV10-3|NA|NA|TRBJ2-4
CASGRDDKNIQYF
TGTGCCTCGGGGCGGGACGACAAAAACATTCAGTACTTC
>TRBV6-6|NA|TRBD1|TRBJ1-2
CASSSGTGGYGYTF
TGTGCCAGCAGCTCCGGGACAGGGGGCTATGGCTACACCTTC
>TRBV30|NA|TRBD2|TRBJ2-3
CAWSFQAGYTDTQYF
TGTGCCTGGAGCTTCCAAGCGGGATACACAGATACGCAGTATTTT
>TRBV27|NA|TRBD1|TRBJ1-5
CASSSRQGAYNNQPQHF
TGTGCCAGCAGTTCGCGACAGGGGGCTTATAACAATCAGCCCCAGCATTTT
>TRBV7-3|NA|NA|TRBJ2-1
CASSLATSSYNEQFF
TGTGCCAGCAGCTTAGCTACTAGCTCCTACAATGAGCAGTTCTTC
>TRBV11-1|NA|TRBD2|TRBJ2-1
CASARGGSSYNEQFF
TGTGCCAGCGCCCGGGGAGGGAGCTCCTACAATGAGCAGTTCTTC
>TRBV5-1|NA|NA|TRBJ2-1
CASSPTNNEQFF
TGCGCCAGCAGTCCGACCAACAATGAGCAGTTCTTC
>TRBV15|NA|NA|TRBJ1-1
CATSSPPGGNTEAFF
TGTGCCACCAGCAGCCCCCCCGGAGGGAACACTGAAGCTTTCTTT
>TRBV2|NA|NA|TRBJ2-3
CASSESGASTDTQYF
TGTGCCAGCAGTGAATCCGGGGCTAGCACAGATACGCAGTATTTT
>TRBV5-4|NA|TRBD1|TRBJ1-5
CASSEQGAGQPQHF
TGTGCCAGCAGCGAACAGGGGGCGGGACAGCCCCAGCATTTT
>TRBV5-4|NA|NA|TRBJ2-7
CASSLGQYEQYF
TGTGCCAGCAGCTTGGGACAATACGAGCAGTACTTC
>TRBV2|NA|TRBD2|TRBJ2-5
CASNILAGRETQYF
TGTGCCAGCAATATTCTAGCGGGCCGAGAGACCCAGTACTTC
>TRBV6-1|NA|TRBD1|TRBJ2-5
CASGRDREETQYF
TGTGCCAGCGGTCGGGACAGGGAAGAGACCCAGTACTTC
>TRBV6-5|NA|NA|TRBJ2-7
CASSYSNREEQYF
TGTGCCAGCAGTTACTCGAACAGGGAGGAGCAGTACTTC
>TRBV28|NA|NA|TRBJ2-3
CASTTGGTDTQYF
TGTGCCAGCACCACGGGGGGCACAGATACGCAGTATTTT
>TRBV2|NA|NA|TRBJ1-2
CASSDWQSGRIYGYTF
TGTGCCAGCAGTGATTGGCAATCGGGACGGATCTATGGCTACACCTTC
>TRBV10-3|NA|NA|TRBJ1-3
CAISTHPRVDLNTIYF
TGTGCCATCAGTACGCACCCAAGGGTGGACCTAAACACCATATATTTT
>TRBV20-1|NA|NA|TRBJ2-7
CSARTKWEQYF
TGCAGTGCTAGAACAAAGTGGGAGCAGTACTTC
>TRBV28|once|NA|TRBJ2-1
CASSLSMQEQFF
TGTGCCAGCAGTTTGTCGATGCAAGAGCAGTTCTTC
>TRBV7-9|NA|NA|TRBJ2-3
CASSLFGRLNTDTQYF
TGTGCCAGCAGCTTATTCGGGCGGCTGAACACAGATACGCAGTATTTT
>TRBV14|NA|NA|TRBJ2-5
CASSPPRNRETQYF
TGTGCCAGCAGCCCGCCAAGAAACCGAGAGACCCAGTACTTC
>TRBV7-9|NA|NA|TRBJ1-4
CASSSGDEKLFF
TGTGCCAGCAGCTCGGGAGATGAAAAACTGTTTTTT
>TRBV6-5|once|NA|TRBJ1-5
CASSPIQGDQPQHF
TGTGCCAGCAGCCCCATCCAGGGTGATCAGCCCCAGCATTTT
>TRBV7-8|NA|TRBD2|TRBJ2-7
CASSLGEGLVGDEQYF
TGTGCCAGCAGCTTAGGGGAGGGACTAGTTGGCGACGAGCAGTACTTC
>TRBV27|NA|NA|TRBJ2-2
CASSGFAAGELFF
TGTGCCAGCAGTGGGTTCGCAGCCGGGGAGCTGTTTTTT
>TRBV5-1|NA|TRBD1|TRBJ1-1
CASSPRDRKNTEAFF
TGCGCCAGCAGCCCCCGGGACAGGAAGAACACTGAAGCTTTCTTT
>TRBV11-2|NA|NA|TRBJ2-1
CASSLDGTYNEQFF
TGTGCCAGCAGCTTAGATGGGACATACAATGAGCAGTTCTTC
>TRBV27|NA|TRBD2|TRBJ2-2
CATWGGSGELFF
TGTGCCACCTGGGGGGGGTCGGGGGAGCTGTTTTTT
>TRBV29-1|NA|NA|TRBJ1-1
CSALRTVMNTEAFF
TGCAGCGCCTTAAGGACGGTTATGAACACTGAAGCTTTCTTT
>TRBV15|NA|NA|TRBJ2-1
CATSRPGRPTSAYVNEQFF
TGTGCCACCAGCAGACCGGGACGCCCGACTAGTGCTTATGTCAATGAGCAGTTCTTC
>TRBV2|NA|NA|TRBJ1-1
CASPTTVLNTEAFF
TGTGCCAGCCCTACGACAGTCTTGAACACTGAAGCTTTCTTT
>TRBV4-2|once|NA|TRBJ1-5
CASSQVGEPNQPQHF
TGTGCCAGCAGCCAAGTCGGCGAGCCCAATCAGCCCCAGCATTTT
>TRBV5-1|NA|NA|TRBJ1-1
CASLVVNPIQRRGTEAFF
TGCGCCAGCCTGGTCGTTAATCCGATACAGAGGAGAGGCACTGAAGCTTTCTTT
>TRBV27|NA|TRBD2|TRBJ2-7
CASSVTSGSYEQYF
TGTGCCAGCAGTGTTACTAGCGGCTCCTACGAGCAGTACTTC
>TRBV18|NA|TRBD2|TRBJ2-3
CASSPGTSGTTDTQYF
TGTGCCAGCTCTCCCGGGACTAGCGGGACCACAGATACGCAGTATTTT
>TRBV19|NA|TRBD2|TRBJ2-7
CASTPTGGRGEQYF
TGTGCCAGTACCCCCACGGGAGGTCGGGGCGAGCAGTACTTC
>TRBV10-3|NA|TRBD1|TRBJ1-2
CAISESSLGTVGYGYTF
TGTGCCATCAGTGAGTCGAGTCTAGGGACAGTTGGCTATGGCTACACCTTC
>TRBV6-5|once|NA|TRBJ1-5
CASSYSEGNQPQHF
TGTGCCAGCAGTTATTCCGAGGGCAATCAGCCCCAGCATTTT
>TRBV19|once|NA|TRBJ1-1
CASSIEEQGEAFF
TGTGCCAGTAGTATAGAAGAACAGGGAGAAGCTTTCTTT
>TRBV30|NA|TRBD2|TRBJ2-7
CAWTISSGGSYEQYF
TGTGCCTGGACAATCTCTAGCGGGGGATCCTACGAGCAGTACTTC
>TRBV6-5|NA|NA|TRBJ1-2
CASSYPPGHQNYGYTF
TGTGCCAGCAGTTACCCCCCGGGACACCAAAACTATGGCTACACCTTC
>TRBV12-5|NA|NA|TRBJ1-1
CASGNPEGFTEAFF
TGTGCTAGTGGCAACCCCGAGGGGTTCACTGAAGCTTTCTTT
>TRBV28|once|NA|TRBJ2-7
CAIRDDRSYEQYF
TGTGCCATACGGGACGACCGCTCCTACGAGCAGTACTTC
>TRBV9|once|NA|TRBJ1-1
CASSAGRNTEAFF
TGTGCCAGCAGCGCGGGGAGGAACACTGAAGCTTTCTTT
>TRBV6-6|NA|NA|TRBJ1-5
CASSRRGSNQPQHF
TGTGCCAGCAGTCGGAGGGGTAGCAATCAGCCCCAGCATTTT
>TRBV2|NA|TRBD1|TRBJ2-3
CASRGTPGTGFADTQYF
TGTGCCAGCAGGGGGACCCCCGGGACAGGGTTTGCAGATACGCAGTATTTT
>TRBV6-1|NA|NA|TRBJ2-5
CASTENLKTRRAQETQYF
TGTGCCAGCACTGAAAACCTAAAGACACGGAGGGCGCAAGAGACCCAGTACTTC
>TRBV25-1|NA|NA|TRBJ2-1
CASSEKENNEQFF
TGTGCCAGCAGTGAGAAAGAAAACAATGAGCAGTTCTTC